A selection of T cell receptor beta chains follows, all from one sample in a study of T cell responses to AZD1222 COVID-19 vaccine. Clones were sequenced by immunoSEQ multiplex PCR, and TCRdb holds only the in-frame ones, with some missing. This table holds about 130,000 clones, 80% to 95% found once. Sequencing used peripheral blood, obtained on day 0 of AZD1222 vaccination. The receptors come from an adult in good health. CDR3s include the opening cysteine and the closing phenylalanine or tryptophan. A D gene is named only where the DNA matches it firmly. Size is stated for part of the rows, as once, few or many counts, or as a class when the clone is expanded.

V gene	J gene	clone size	D gene	CDR3 protein	CDR3 DNA
TRBV10-3	TRBJ1-6	-	-	CAISETVDSPLHF	TGTGCCATCAGCGAAACTGTGGATTCACCCCTCCACTTT
TRBV12-3/TRBV12-4	TRBJ2-3	-	-	CASSLGADTQYF	TGTGCCAGCAGTTTAGGGGCAGATACGCAGTATTTT
TRBV5-6	TRBJ1-4	few	-	CASSLRGFGNEKLFF	TGTGCCAGCAGCTTGCGGGGCTTCGGTAATGAAAAACTGTTTTTT
TRBV19	TRBJ2-2	-	-	CASHRQSPNTGELFF	TGTGCCAGTCACCGACAGAGCCCGAACACCGGGGAGCTGTTTTTT
TRBV5-1	TRBJ2-7	-	-	CASSFGGSYEQYF	TGCGCCAGCAGCTTCGGAGGATCCTACGAGCAGTACTTC
TRBV6-2/TRBV6-3	TRBJ2-5	-	-	CASSPGETQYF	TGTGCCAGCAGCCCGGGGGAGACCCAGTACTTC
TRBV10-1	TRBJ1-2	-	-	CASSDGQGYGYTF	TGCGCCAGCAGTGATGGGCAGGGGTATGGCTACACCTTC
TRBV6-5	TRBJ1-3	once	-	CASKDQGLRNTIYF	TGTGCCAGCAAGGATCAGGGGTTAAGAAACACCATATATTTT
TRBV7-2	TRBJ2-3	-	-	CASSFPGRGVLDTQYF	TGTGCCAGCAGCTTCCCGGGCCGAGGAGTTTTAGATACGCAGTATTTT
TRBV28	TRBJ1-1	once	-	CASSLQGRAEAFF	TGTGCCAGCAGTTTACAGGGTAGGGCTGAAGCTTTCTTT
TRBV19	TRBJ1-5	-	-	CASSWTENQPQHF	TGTGCCAGTAGTTGGACAGAGAATCAGCCCCAGCATTTT
TRBV10-3	TRBJ1-1	once	TRBD1	CAIGTGSTEAFF	TGTGCCATCGGGACAGGGTCAACTGAAGCTTTCTTT
TRBV9	TRBJ1-5	-	-	CASSPLAEGSPQHF	TGTGCCAGCAGCCCCCTCGCCGAGGGGTCGCCCCAGCATTTT
TRBV4-2	TRBJ1-4	-	-	CASSQGQVQSNEKLFF	TGTGCCAGCAGCCAAGGACAGGTTCAGTCTAATGAAAAACTGTTTTTT
TRBV2	TRBJ1-1	-	-	CATREVAEAFF	TGTGCCACCAGGGAAGTGGCTGAAGCTTTCTTT
TRBV7-2	TRBJ1-1	-	-	CASSPRGTRNTEAFF	TGTGCCAGCAGCCCCCGTGGCACACGGAACACTGAAGCTTTCTTT
TRBV5-8	TRBJ1-1	-	-	CASSFMVKAEAFF	TGTGCCAGCAGCTTCATGGTGAAAGCTGAAGCTTTCTTT
TRBV5-5	TRBJ1-4	few	-	CASSLVTPWAIANEKLFF	TGTGCCAGCAGCTTGGTAACACCTTGGGCAATTGCTAATGAAAAACTGTTTTTT
TRBV27	TRBJ1-2	-	-	CASSPGNRANYGYTF	TGTGCCAGCAGTCCCGGAAACAGGGCTAACTATGGCTACACCTTC
TRBV25-1	TRBJ1-2	-	-	CASSDARTVAFNYGYTF	TGTGCCAGCAGTGATGCCAGGACGGTGGCTTTTAACTATGGCTACACCTTC
TRBV27	TRBJ1-1	-	-	CASSPTRGSRAFF	TGTGCCAGCAGCCCGACGAGGGGCAGTAGGGCTTTCTTT
TRBV19	TRBJ1-5	-	TRBD1	CASSGQGNEQPQHF	TGTGCCAGTAGTGGACAGGGGAATGAGCAGCCCCAGCATTTT
TRBV6-1	TRBJ1-3	once	TRBD1	CASSEMSGGLGSGNTIYF	TGTGCCAGCAGTGAAATGTCAGGGGGCCTTGGCTCTGGAAACACCATATATTTT
TRBV20-1	TRBJ1-2	-	-	CSATGVAGYTF	TGCAGTGCTACAGGGGTGGCTGGCTACACCTTC
TRBV14	TRBJ1-2	-	-	CASSQGQVYGYTF	TGTGCCAGCAGCCAAGGACAGGTTTATGGCTACACCTTC
TRBV7-3	TRBJ1-1	-	-	CASSLTGTGGAFF	TGTGCCAGCAGCTTAACGGGCACCGGAGGAGCTTTCTTT
TRBV6-4	TRBJ2-3	-	TRBD2	CASSDGGRVTDTQYF	TGTGCCAGCAGTGACGGCGGGAGGGTCACAGATACGCAGTATTTT
TRBV6-5	TRBJ1-2	-	-	CASLRSGPGSLGYTF	TGTGCCAGCTTACGGTCAGGGCCGGGGTCGCTTGGCTACACCTTC
TRBV3-1/TRBV3-2	TRBJ1-5	-	-	CASSQGGGNQPQHF	TGTGCCAGCAGCCAAGGCGGGGGGAATCAGCCCCAGCATTTT
TRBV4-1	TRBJ2-3	-	TRBD2	CASSQVVAGGQRATQYF	TGCGCCAGCAGCCAAGTAGTTGCGGGAGGGCAGAGAGCAACGCAGTATTTT
TRBV7-8	TRBJ2-1	-	TRBD2	CASSLGRTSGRGNEQFF	TGTGCCAGCAGCTTAGGGCGGACTAGCGGGAGGGGGAATGAGCAGTTCTTC
TRBV12-3/TRBV12-4	TRBJ1-5	-	-	CASSLGSDQPQHF	TGTGCCAGCAGTTTAGGGAGCGATCAGCCCCAGCATTTT
TRBV3-1/TRBV3-2	TRBJ2-5	-	-	CASSQDLPSQETQYF	TGTGCCAGCAGCCAAGATCTGCCCAGTCAAGAGACCCAGTACTTC
TRBV27	TRBJ1-1	-	-	CASWGQGVSTEAFF	TGTGCCAGCTGGGGGCAGGGAGTCAGCACTGAAGCTTTCTTT
TRBV7-6	TRBJ2-1	-	TRBD2	CASSLSGSSYNEQFF	TGTGCCAGCAGTCTTAGCGGGAGCTCCTACAATGAGCAGTTCTTC
TRBV7-9	TRBJ2-3	once	-	CASSQRRELTDTQYF	TGTGCCAGCAGCCAACGGAGGGAACTCACAGATACGCAGTATTTT
TRBV19	TRBJ2-1	-	TRBD1	CASRRDRGYNEQFF	TGTGCCAGCCGACGAGACAGGGGCTACAATGAGCAGTTCTTC
TRBV6-4	TRBJ1-2	-	TRBD1	CASSPSGTGGDGYTF	TGTGCCAGCAGTCCTTCCGGGACAGGGGGCGATGGCTACACCTTC
TRBV29-1	TRBJ2-1	-	TRBD1	CSVAAGQEYNEQFF	TGCAGCGTTGCGGCGGGACAGGAGTACAATGAGCAGTTCTTC
TRBV6-4	TRBJ1-2	-	TRBD1	CASSDLRGLGYTF	TGTGCCAGCAGTGACCTTAGGGGGCTTGGCTACACCTTC
TRBV2	TRBJ2-7	once	-	CASRQDSVSYEQYF	TGTGCCAGCAGACAGGATTCGGTTTCCTACGAGCAGTACTTC
TRBV30	TRBJ1-4	-	TRBD1	CAWRYRGRNEKLFF	TGTGCCTGGAGATACAGGGGAAGGAATGAAAAACTGTTTTTT
TRBV4-3	TRBJ1-1	-	-	CASSQAETEWTEAFF	TGCGCCAGCAGCCAAGCCGAGACCGAATGGACTGAAGCTTTCTTT
TRBV4-1	TRBJ1-5	-	-	CASSQDSGLGQPQHF	TGCGCCAGCAGCCAAGATAGTGGCCTCGGCCAGCCCCAGCATTTT
TRBV6-5	TRBJ1-3	-	-	CASSPGPHAGIYF	TGTGCCAGCAGCCCCGGGCCCCACGCCGGCATATATTTT
TRBV2	TRBJ1-6	-	-	CASTRESRSSPLHF	TGTGCCAGCACTCGTGAGTCGCGAAGTTCACCCCTCCACTTT
TRBV6-5	TRBJ1-4	-	-	CASRRDRAEREKLFF	TGTGCCAGCAGAAGAGACCGGGCCGAGAGAGAAAAACTGTTTTTT
TRBV16	TRBJ2-1	-	-	CASSQLGFLSSGHLYNEQFF	TGTGCCAGCAGCCAATTGGGCTTCCTGAGTTCGGGACACCTATACAATGAGCAGTTCTTC
TRBV11-1	TRBJ2-7	-	-	CASRRPSDYEQYF	TGTGCCAGCAGGCGGCCTAGCGATTACGAGCAGTACTTC
TRBV30	TRBJ1-2	-	-	CAWTTGLYGYTF	TGTGCCTGGACAACAGGGCTTTATGGCTACACCTTC